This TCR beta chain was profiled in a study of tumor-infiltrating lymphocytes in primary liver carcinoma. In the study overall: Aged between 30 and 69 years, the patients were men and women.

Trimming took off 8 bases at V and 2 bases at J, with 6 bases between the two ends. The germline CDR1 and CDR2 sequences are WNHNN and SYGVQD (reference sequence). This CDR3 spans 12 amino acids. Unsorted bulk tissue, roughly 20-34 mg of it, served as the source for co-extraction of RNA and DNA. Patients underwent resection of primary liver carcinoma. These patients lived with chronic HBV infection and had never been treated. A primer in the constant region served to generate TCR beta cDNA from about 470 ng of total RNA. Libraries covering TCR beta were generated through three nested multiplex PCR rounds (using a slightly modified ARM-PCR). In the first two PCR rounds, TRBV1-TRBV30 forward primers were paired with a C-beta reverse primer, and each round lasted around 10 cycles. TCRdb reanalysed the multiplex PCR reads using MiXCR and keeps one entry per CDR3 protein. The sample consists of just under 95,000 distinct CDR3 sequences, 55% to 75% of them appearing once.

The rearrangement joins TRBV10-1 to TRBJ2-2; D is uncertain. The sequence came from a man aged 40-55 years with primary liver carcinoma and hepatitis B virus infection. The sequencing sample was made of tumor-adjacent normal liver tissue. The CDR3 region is CASRPNTGELFF. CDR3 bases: TGCGCCAGCCGTCCAAACACCGGGGAGCTGTTTTTT.